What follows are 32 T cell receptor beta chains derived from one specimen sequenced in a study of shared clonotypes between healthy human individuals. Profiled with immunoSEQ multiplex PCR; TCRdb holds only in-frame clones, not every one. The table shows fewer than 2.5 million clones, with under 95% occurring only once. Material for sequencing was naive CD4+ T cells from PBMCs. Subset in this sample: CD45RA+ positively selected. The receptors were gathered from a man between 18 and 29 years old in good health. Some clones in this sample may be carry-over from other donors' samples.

In nucleotides, the CDR3 is TGTGCCAGCAGCTTTGGGGCGAACACTGAAGCTTTCTTT. Amino acid sequence: CASSFGANTEAFF. The chain employs TRBV5-6 and TRBJ1-1; a possible D gene is TRBD1 (5 bases). Germline CDR1 reads SGHDT; CDR2 reads YYEEEE. CDR3 size: 13 residues. Trimming stripped 2 bases from V and 1 base from J, with 6 bases between.

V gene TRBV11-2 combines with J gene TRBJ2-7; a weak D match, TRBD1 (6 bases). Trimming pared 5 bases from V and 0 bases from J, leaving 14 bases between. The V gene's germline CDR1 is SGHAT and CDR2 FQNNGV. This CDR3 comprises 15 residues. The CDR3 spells CASSRSRTASYEQYF. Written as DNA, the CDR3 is TGTGCCAGCAGCCGCTCGCGGACAGCCTCCTACGAGCAGTACTTC.

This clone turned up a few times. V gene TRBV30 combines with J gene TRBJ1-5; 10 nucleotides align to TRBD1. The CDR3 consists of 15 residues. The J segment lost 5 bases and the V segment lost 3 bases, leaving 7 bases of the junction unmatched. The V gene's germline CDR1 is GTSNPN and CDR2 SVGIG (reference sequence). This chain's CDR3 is CAWSDGQGDYQPQHF. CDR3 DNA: TGTGCCTGGAGCGACGGACAGGGGGATTATCAGCCCCAGCATTTT.

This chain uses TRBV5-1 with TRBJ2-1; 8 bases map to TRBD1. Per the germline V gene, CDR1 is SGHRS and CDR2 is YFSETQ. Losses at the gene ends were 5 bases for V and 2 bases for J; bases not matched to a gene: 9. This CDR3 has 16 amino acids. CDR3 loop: CASRDAGTGAYNEQFF. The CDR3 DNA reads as TGCGCCAGCAGGGATGCAGGGACAGGAGCCTACAATGAGCAGTTCTTC.

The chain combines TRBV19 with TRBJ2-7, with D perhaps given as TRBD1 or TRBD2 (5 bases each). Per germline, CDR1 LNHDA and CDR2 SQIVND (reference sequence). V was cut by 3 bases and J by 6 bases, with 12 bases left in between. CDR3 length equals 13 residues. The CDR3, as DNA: TGTGCCAGTAGTATGGGAGTCGGGGCCGAGCAGTACTTC. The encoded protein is CASSMGVGAEQYF.

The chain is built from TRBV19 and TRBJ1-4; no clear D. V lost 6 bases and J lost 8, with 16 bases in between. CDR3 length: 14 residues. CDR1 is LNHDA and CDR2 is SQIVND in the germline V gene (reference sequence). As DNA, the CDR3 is TGTGCCAGTAGCCCGAACACCGGCTACGAAAAACTGTTTTTT. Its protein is CASSPNTGYEKLFF.

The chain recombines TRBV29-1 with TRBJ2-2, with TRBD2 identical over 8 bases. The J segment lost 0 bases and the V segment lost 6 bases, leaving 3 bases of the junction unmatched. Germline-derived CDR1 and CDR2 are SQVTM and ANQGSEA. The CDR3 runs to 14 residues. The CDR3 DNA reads TGCAGCGTGGGGACTAGAACGAACACCGGGGAGCTGTTTTTT. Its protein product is CSVGTRTNTGELFF.

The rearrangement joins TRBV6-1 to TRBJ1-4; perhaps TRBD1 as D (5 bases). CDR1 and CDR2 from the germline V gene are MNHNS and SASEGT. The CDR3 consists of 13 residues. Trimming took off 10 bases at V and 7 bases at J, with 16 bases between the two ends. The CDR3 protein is CATHLEGPEKLFF. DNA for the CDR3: TGTGCCACCCACTTAGAGGGGCCTGAAAAACTGTTTTTT.

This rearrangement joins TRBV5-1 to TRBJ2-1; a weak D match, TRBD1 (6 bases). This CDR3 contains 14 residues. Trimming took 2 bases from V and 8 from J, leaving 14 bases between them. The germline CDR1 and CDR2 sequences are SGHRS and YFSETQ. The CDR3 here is CASSFSQGIYEQFF. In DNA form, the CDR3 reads TGCGCCAGCAGCTTTTCCCAGGGGATCTATGAGCAGTTCTTC.

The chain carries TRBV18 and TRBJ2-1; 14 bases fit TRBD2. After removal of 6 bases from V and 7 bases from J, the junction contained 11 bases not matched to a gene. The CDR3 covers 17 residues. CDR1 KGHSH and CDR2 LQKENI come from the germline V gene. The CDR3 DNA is TGTGCCAGCTCTCCTCCTGGACTAGCGGGAGGCGCAAATGAGCAGTTCTTC. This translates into CASSPPGLAGGANEQFF.

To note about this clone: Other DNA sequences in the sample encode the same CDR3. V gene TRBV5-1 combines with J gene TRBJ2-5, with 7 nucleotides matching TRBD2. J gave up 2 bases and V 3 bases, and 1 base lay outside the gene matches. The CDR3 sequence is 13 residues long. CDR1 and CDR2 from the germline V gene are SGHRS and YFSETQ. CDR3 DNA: TGCGCCAGCAGCTGGGAGGGACAAGAGACCCAGTACTTC. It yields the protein CASSWEGQETQYF.

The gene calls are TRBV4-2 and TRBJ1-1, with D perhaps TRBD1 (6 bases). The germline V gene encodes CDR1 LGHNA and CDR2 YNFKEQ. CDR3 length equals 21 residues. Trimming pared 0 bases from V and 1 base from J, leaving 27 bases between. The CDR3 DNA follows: TGTGCCAGCAGCCAAGACGAACCTTGGGCGGCGGAGAACAGGGCGAACACTGAAGCTTTCTTT. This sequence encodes CASSQDEPWAAENRANTEAFF.

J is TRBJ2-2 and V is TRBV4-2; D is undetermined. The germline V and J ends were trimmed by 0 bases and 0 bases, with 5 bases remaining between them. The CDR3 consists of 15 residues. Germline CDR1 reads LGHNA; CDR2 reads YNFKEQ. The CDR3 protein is CASSQDPANTGELFF. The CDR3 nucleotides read TGTGCCAGCAGCCAAGATCCTGCGAACACCGGGGAGCTGTTTTTT.

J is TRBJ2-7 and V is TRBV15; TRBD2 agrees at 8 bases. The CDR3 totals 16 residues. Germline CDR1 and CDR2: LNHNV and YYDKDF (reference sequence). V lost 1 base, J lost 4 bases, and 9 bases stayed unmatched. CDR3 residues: CATSRGGGAGEYEQYF. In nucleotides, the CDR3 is TGTGCCACCAGCAGAGGGGGGGGAGCGGGAGAGTACGAGCAGTACTTC. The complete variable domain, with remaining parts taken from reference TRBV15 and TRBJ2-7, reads DAMVIQNPRYQVTQFGKPVTLSCSQTLNHNVMYWYQQKSSQAPKLLFHYYDKDFNNEADTPDNFQSRRPNTSFCFLDIRSPGLGDTAMYLCATSRGGGAGEYEQYFGPGTRLTVT.

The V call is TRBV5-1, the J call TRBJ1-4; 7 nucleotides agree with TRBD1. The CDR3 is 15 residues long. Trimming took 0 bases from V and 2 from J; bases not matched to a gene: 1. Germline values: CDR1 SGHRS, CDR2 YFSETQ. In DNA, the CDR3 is TGCGCCAGCAGCTTGGCGGGACAGACTAATGAAAAACTGTTTTTT. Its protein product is CASSLAGQTNEKLFF.

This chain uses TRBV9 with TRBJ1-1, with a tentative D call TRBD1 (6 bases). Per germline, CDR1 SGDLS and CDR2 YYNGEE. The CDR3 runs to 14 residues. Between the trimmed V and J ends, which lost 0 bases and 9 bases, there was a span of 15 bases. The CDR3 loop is CASSVGTAPLQAFF. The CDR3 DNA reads TGTGCCAGCAGCGTAGGGACAGCGCCTCTGCAAGCTTTCTTT.

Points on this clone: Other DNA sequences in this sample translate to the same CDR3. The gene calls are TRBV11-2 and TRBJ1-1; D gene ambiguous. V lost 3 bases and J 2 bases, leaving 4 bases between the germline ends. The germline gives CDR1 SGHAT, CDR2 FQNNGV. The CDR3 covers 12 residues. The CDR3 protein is CASSFVNTEAFF. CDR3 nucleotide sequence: TGTGCCAGCAGCTTTGTTAACACTGAAGCTTTCTTT.

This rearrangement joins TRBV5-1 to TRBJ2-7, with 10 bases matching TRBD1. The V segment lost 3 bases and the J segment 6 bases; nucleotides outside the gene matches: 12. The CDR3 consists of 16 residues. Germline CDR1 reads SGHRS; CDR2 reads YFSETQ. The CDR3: CASSSHPPGQGTEQYF. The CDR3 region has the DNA TGCGCCAGCAGCTCGCACCCCCCGGGACAGGGGACCGAGCAGTACTTC.

CDR3: CASSLGAAAQETQYF. CDR3 nucleotide sequence: TGTGCCAGCAGCTTAGGGGCGGCGGCCCAAGAGACCCAGTACTTC. The chain employs TRBV7-6 and TRBJ2-5; unclear D gene. V lost 1 base to trimming and J lost 1 base, with 10 bases between them. The germline gives CDR1 SGHVS, CDR2 FNYEAQ. CDR3 length: 15 residues.

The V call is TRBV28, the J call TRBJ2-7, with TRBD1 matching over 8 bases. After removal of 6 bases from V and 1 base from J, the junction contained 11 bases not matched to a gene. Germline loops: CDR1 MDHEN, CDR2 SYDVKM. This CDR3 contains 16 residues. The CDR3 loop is CASSSTGDTGSYEQYF. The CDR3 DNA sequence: TGTGCCAGCAGCTCGACAGGGGACACCGGATCCTACGAGCAGTACTTC.

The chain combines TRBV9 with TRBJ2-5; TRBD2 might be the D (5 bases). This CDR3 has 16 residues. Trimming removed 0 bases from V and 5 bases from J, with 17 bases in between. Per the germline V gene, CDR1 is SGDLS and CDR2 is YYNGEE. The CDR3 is CASSVGPRDLGETQYF. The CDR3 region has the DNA TGTGCCAGCAGCGTAGGCCCTCGGGATCTAGGGGAGACCCAGTACTTC.

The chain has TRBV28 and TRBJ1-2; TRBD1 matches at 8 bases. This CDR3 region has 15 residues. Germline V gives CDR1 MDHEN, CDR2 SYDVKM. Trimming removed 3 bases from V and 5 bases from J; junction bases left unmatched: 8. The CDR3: CASSFSQGAGYGYTF. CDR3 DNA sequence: TGTGCCAGCAGTTTCTCTCAGGGGGCGGGGTATGGCTACACCTTC.

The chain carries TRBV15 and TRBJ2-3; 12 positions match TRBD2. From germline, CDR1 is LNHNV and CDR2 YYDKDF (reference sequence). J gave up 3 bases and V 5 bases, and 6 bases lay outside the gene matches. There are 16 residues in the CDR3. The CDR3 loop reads CATSSWTSGMTDTQYF. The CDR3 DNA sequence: TGTGCCACCAGCTCTTGGACTAGCGGGATGACAGATACGCAGTATTTT.

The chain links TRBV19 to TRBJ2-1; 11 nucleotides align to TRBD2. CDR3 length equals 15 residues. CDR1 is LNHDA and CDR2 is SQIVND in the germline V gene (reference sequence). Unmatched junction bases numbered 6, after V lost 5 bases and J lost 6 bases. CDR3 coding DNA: TGTGCCAGTAGTTCCGGGACTAGCGGCTTCAATGAGCAGTTCTTC. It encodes CASSSGTSGFNEQFF. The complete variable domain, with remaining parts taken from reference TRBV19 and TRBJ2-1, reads DGGITQSPKYLFRKEGQNVTLSCEQNLNHDAMYWYRQDPGQGLRLIYYSQIVNDFQKGDIAEGYSVSREKKESFPLTVTSAQKNPTAFYLCASSSGTSGFNEQFFGPGTRLTVL.

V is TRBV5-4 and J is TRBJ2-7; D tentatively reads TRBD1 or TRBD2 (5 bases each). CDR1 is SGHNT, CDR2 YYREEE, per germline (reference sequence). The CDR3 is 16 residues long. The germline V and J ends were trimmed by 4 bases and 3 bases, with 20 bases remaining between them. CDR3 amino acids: CASSPQGNRGLYEQYF. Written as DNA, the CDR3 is TGTGCCAGCAGCCCTCAGGGTAACCGGGGCCTCTACGAGCAGTACTTC.

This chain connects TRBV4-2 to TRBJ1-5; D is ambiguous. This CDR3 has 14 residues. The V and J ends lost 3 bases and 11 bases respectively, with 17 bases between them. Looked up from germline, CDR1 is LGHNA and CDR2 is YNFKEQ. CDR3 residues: CASSQDRPPATQHF. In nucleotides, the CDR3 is TGTGCCAGCAGCCAGGATAGGCCCCCGGCCACCCAGCATTTT.

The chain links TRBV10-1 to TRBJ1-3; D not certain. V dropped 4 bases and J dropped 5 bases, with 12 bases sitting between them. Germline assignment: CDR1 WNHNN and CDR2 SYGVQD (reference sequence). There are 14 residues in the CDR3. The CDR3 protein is CASSVLGRRNTIYF. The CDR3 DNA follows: TGCGCCAGCAGTGTTCTCGGAAGGAGAAACACCATATATTTT.

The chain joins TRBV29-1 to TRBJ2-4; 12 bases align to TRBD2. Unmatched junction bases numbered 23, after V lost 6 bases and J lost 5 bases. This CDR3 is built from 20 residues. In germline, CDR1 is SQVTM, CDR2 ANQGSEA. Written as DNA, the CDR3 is TGCAGCGTGACTACGACTAGCGGGAGATCACATACTCCGGAGGAAAACATTCAGTACTTC. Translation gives CSVTTTSGRSHTPEENIQYF.

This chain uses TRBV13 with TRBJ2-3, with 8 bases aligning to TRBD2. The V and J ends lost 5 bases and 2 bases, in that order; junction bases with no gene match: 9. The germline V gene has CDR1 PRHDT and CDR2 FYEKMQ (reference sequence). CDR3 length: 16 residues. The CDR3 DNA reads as TGTGCCAGCAGCCAAAAGCGGGAGTGGGTCACAGATACGCAGTATTTT. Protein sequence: CASSQKREWVTDTQYF.

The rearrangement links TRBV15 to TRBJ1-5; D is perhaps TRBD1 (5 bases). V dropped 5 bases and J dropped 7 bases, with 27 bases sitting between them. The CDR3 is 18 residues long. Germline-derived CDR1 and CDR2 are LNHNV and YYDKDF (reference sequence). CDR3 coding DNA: TGTGCCACCAGCCCCCCGAAAGGGCAGGGCTCCGGTAGGCAGCCCCAGCATTTT. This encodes CATSPPKGQGSGRQPQHF.

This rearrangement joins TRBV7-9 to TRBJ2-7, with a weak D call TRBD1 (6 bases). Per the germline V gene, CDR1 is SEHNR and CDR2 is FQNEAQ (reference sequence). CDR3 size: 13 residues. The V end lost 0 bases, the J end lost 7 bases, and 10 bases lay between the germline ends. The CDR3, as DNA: TGTGCCAGCAGCTTAGCGGTCCAGGGGGAGCAGTACTTC. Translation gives CASSLAVQGEQYF.

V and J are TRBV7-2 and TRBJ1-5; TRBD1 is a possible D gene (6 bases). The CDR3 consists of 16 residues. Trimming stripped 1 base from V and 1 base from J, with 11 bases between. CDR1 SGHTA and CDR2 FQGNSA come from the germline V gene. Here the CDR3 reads CASSLGGRGSNQPQHF. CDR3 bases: TGTGCCAGCAGCTTAGGTGGCAGGGGAAGCAATCAGCCCCAGCATTTT.